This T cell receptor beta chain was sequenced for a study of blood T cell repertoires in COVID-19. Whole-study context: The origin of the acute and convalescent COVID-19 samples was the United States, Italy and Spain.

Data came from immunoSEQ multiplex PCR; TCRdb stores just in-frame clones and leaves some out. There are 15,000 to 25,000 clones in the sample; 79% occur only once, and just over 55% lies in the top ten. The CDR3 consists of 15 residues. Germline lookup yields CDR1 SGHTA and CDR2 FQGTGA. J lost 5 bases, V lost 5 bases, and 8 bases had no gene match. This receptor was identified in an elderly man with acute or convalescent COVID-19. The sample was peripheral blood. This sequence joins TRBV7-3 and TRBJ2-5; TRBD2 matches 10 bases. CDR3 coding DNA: TGTGCCAGCAGCCCGCACGGAGCGGGAGGGGAGACCCAGTACTTC. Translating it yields CASSPHGAGGETQYF. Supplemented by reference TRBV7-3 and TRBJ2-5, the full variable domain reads GAGVSQTPSNKVTEKGKYVELRCDPISGHTALYWYRQSLGQGPEFLIYFQGTGAADDSGLPNDRFFAVRPEGSVSTLKIQRTERGDSAVYLCASSPHGAGGETQYFGPGTRLLVL.